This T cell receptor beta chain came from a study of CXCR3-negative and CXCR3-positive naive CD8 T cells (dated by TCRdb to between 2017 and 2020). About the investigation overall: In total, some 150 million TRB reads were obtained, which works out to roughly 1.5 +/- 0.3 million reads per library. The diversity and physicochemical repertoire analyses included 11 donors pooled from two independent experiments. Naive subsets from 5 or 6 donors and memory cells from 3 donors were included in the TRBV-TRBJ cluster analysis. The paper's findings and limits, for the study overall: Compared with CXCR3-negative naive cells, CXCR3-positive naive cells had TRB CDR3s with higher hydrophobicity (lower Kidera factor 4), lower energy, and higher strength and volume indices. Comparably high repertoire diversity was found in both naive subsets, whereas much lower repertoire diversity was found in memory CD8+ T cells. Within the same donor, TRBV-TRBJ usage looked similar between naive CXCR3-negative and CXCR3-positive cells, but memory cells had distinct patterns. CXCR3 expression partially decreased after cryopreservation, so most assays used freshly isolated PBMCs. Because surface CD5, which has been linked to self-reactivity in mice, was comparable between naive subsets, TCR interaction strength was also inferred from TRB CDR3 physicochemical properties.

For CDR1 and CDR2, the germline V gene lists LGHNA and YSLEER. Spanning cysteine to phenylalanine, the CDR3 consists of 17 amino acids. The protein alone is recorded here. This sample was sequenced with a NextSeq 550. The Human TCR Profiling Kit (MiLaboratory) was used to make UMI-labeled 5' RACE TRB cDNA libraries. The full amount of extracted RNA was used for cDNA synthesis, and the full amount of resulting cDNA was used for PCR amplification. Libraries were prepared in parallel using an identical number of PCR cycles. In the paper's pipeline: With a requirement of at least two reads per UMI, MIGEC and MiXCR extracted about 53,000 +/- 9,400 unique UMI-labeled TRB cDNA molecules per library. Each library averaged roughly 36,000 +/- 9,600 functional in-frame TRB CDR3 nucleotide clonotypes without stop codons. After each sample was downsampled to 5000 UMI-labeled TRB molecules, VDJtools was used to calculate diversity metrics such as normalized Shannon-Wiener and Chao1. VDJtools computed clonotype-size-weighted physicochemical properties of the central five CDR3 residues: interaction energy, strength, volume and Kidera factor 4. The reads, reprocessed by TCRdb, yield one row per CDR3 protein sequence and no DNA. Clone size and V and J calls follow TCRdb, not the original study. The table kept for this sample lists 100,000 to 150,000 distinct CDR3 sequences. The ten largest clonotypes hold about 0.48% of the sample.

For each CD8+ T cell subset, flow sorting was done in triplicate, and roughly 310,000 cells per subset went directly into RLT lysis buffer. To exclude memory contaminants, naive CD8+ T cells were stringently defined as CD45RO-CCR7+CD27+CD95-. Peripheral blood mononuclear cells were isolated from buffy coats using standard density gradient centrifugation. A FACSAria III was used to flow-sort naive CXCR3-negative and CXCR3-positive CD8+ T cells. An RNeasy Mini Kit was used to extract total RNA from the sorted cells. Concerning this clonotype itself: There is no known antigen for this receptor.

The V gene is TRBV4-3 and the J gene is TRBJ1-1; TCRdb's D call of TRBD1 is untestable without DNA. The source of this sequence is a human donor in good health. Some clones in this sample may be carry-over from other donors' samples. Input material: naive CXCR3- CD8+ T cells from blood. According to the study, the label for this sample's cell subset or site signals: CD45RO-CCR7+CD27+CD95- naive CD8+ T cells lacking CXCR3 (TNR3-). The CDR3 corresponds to CASSQGGTGYMNTEAFF.